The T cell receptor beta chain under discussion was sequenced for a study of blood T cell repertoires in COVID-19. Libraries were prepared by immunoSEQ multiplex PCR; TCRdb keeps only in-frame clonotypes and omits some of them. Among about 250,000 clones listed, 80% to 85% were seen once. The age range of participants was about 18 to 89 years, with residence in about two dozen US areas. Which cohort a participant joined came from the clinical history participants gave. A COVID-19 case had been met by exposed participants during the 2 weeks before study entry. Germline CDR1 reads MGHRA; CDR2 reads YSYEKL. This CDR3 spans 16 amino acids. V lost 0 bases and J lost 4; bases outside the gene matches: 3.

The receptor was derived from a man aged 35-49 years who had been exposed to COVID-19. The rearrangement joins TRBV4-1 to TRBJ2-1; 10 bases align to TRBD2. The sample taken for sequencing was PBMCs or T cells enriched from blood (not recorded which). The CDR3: CASSQELLAGYNEQFF. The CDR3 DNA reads TGCGCCAGCAGCCAAGAATTACTAGCGGGGTACAATGAGCAGTTCTTC.